These 13 T cell receptor beta chains originate from one sample sequenced in a study of T cells in Graves' hyperthyroidism and ophthalmopathy. What was amplified from RNA transcripts were TCR beta CDR3 regions. Carried out on the TCR CDR3, a first-round RT-PCR used the HTBI primer set. Each CDR3 protein gets one entry after TCRdb re-called the multiplex PCR reads with MiXCR. Of fewer than 500,000 distinct CDR3 sequences listed, about 15% are singletons. The sequencing sample was made of blood. The receptors here all came from a woman in her 30s with Graves' ophthalmopathy.

This clonotype has more than one count but fewer than ten. The gene calls are TRBV7-6 and TRBJ1-4, with D maybe TRBD1 (5 bases). Germline V CDR1 and CDR2: SGHVS, FNYEAQ. The CDR3 sequence is 19 residues long. V lost 3 bases, J lost 5 bases, and 25 bases lay in between. CDR3 sequence (DNA): TGTGCCAGCAGCTTTATAGGGGAAAAGACAGCAGTGCAAAATGAAAAACTGTTTTTT. It yields the protein CASSFIGEKTAVQNEKLFF.

The chain employs TRBV29-1 and TRBJ1-1; TRBD1 is a possible D gene (6 bases). Per germline, CDR1 SQVTM and CDR2 ANQGSEA. V lost 8 bases to trimming and J lost 0 bases, with 16 bases between them. This CDR3 is built from 14 residues. The CDR3: CSIKQGRLNTEAFF. The DNA for the CDR3 is TGCAGCATAAAACAGGGCCGTCTGAACACTGAAGCTTTCTTT. Drawing the rest from reference TRBV29-1 and TRBJ1-1, the complete variable domain is SAVISQKPSRDICQRGTSLTIQCQVDSQVTMMFWYRQQPGQSLTLIATANQGSEATYESGFVIDKFPISRPNLTFSTLTVSNMSPEDSSIYLCSIKQGRLNTEAFFGQGTRLTVV.

This clonotype was counted many times. The chain joins TRBV6-2 or TRBV6-3 to TRBJ2-1; TRBD2 agrees at 12 bases. The length of the CDR3 is 13 residues. The V gene's germline CDR1 is MNHEY and CDR2 SVGEGT. V was pared by 6 bases and J by 7 bases, with 1 base of the junction left unmatched. CDR3 coding DNA: TGTGCCAGCAGAGGACTAGCGGGGAATGAGCAGTTCTTC. Translating gives CASRGLAGNEQFF.

In the case of this clonotype: The germline gene is not matched at one end of the junction; a read error may be the cause. This rearrangement joins TRBV6-6 to TRBJ2-7; 7 bases align to TRBD1. Germline-derived CDR1 and CDR2 are MNHNY and SVGAGI (reference sequence). The CDR3 is 14 residues long. CDR3 sequence (DNA): TGTGCCGGCAGGGGGACACAAACGGGTGACGAGCAGTACTTC. It specifies CAGRGTQTGDEQYF.

This clonotype was detected a few times. The rearrangement uses TRBV2 and TRBJ1-2, with 8 bases that match TRBD1. CDR3 length equals 15 residues. Germline CDR1 reads SNHLY; CDR2 reads FYNNEI. V lost 5 bases, J lost 4 bases, and 9 bases stayed unmatched. The CDR3 region is CASSLSGQGPYGYTF. The CDR3 DNA reads TGTGCCAGCAGTTTGTCCGGACAGGGCCCCTATGGCTACACCTTC.

The sample holds many counts of this clonotype. J is TRBJ1-1 and V is TRBV10-2; tentatively, D is TRBD1 (6 bases). V lost 0 bases and J 8 bases, leaving 13 bases between the germline ends. The CDR3 length is 14 residues. The germline V gene encodes CDR1 WSHSY and CDR2 SAAADI. The CDR3 region has the DNA TGCGCCAGCAGTGAGTCAGGGGGGCCCGGAGAAGCTTTCTTT. Translating gives CASSESGGPGEAFF.

This clonotype has at least ten counts. The genes are TRBV7-9 and TRBJ2-5; TRBD1 agrees at 10 bases. The V gene's germline CDR1 is SEHNR and CDR2 FQNEAQ (reference sequence). With 4 bases clipped from V and 5 bases from J, the junction kept 4 bases outside the gene matches. The CDR3 length is 14 residues. The CDR3 DNA reads as TGTGCCAGCAGCTCCGGGACAGGGGTTGAGACCCAGTACTTC. It translates to CASSSGTGVETQYF. The whole variable domain, remainder taken from reference TRBV7-9 and TRBJ2-5, is DTGVSQNPRHKITKRGQNVTFRCDPISEHNRLYWYRQTLGQGPEFLTYFQNEAQLEKSRLLSDRFSAERPKGSFSTLEIQRTEQGDSAMYLCASSSGTGVETQYFGPGTRLLVL.

This clonotype was seen repeatedly, ten times or more. The V and J genes are TRBV20-1 and TRBJ2-1; 10 bases align to TRBD2. The J segment lost 6 bases and the V segment lost 1 base, leaving 6 bases of the junction unmatched. The germline V gene has CDR1 DFQATT and CDR2 SNEGSKA (reference sequence). The CDR3 spans 15 residues. CDR3 DNA: TGCAGTGCTAGAGGAGGCGGGACTAGCGCCAATGAGCAGTTCTTC. Protein: CSARGGGTSANEQFF.

This clonotype has ten or more counts. This chain joins TRBV2 and TRBJ1-6; TRBD1 matches 8 bases. J gave up 8 bases and V 6 bases, and 6 bases lay outside the gene matches. Germline V gene data show CDR1 as SNHLY and CDR2 as FYNNEI. The CDR3 is 14 amino acids. CDR3 residues: CASRGGTGYSPLHF. Written as DNA, the CDR3 is TGTGCCAGCAGGGGGGGGACAGGTTATTCACCCCTCCACTTT. The entire variable domain, with the rest obtained from reference TRBV2 and TRBJ1-6, is as follows: EPEVTQTPSHQVTQMGQEVILRCVPISNHLYFYWYRQILGQKVEFLVSFYNNEISEKSEIFDDQFSVERPDGSNFTLKIRSTKLEDSAMYFCASRGGTGYSPLHFGNGTRLTVT.

The chain is built from TRBV2 and TRBJ2-6; D possibly corresponds to TRBD2 (6 bases). V dropped 1 base and J dropped 0 bases, with 13 bases sitting between them. The CDR3 sequence is 18 residues long. Per germline, CDR1 SNHLY and CDR2 FYNNEI. The CDR3 DNA follows: TGTGCCAGCAGTGAAGGTCGGGGGTCTGGCTCTGGGGCCAACGTCCTGACTTTC. It codes for CASSEGRGSGSGANVLTF.

The chain joins TRBV20-1 to TRBJ2-5, with TRBD2 matching over 7 bases. The length of the CDR3 is 12 residues. Unmatched junction bases numbered 3, after V lost 1 base and J lost 7 bases. The germline V gene encodes CDR1 DFQATT and CDR2 SNEGSKA (reference sequence). DNA of the CDR3: TGCAGTGCTAGAGGAGGCGGGGGGACCCAGTACTTC. Amino acid sequence: CSARGGGGTQYF.

This clonotype was observed many times. The rearrangement links TRBV28 to TRBJ1-5; D may be TRBD1 (5 bases). V was clipped by 4 bases and J by 4 bases, with 14 bases between them. Germline V gene lookup returns CDR1 MDHEN and CDR2 SYDVKM. The CDR3 runs to 15 residues. The CDR3 nucleotides are TGTGCCAGCAGTTATACACAGGTTGGGAATCAGCCCCAGCATTTT. This translates into CASSYTQVGNQPQHF.

J is TRBJ2-2 and V is TRBV19, with D perhaps assigned TRBD1 or TRBD2 (6 bases each). Trimming removed 2 bases from V and 6 bases from J, with 13 bases in between. CDR1 and CDR2 from the germline V gene are LNHDA and SQIVND (reference sequence). CDR3 size: 15 residues. The CDR3 loop reads CASSITPGASGELFF. The CDR3 coding sequence is TGTGCCAGTAGTATAACCCCGGGGGCTTCCGGGGAGCTGTTTTTT.